The present T cell receptor (beta chain) was sequenced within a study of blood T cells in healthy people across ages. For the study at large: Every two T cells gave about one barcoded beta molecule via template switching. Study-level points and caveats: CMV infection status of these donors was not known.

Isolation per sample recovered at least 7 million PBMCs. Together with a sample-barcoded 5' primer, a J-beta primer mix was included in a second PCR lasting about 7 to 11 cycles. Each of the samples gave a minimum of 2.5 million paired-end reads that contained CDR3. TCRdb ran MiXCR on the 5' RACE reads and lists one entry per CDR3 protein. The sample shows roughly 680,000 distinct CDR3 sequences, around 49% of them seen only once. This CDR3 contains 13 residues. The germline gives CDR1 MGHRA, CDR2 YSYEKL. A note on this clonotype: The target antigen is unknown.

This chain uses TRBV4-1 with TRBJ2-5; D remains unclear. The J call is uncertain, as TRBJ2-7 better fits the DNA end. Input material: blood. The clonotype was recovered from an older woman in good health. The CDR3 region is CASSHGSAYEQYF. CDR3 DNA sequence: TGCGCCAGCAGCCACGGGTCCGCCTACGAGCAGTACTTC.